This TCR beta chain was recovered during a study of early T cells in non-severe SARS-CoV-2 infection. Overall study: Sequencing used unsorted whole-blood bulk RNA, so chains lack pairing.

Individual cDNA molecules received unique molecular identifiers during library preparation. One entry per CDR3 protein results from TCRdb running MiXCR on the 5' RACE reads. The data contain more than 50,000 distinct CDR3 sequences, more than 10% of them seen just once; the ten biggest clones take up about 2.7%. Notes on the study in general: Private and CD4 specificities were missed by VDJdb matching, skewed to anti-spike CD8.

The germline CDR1 and CDR2 sequences are MNHEY and SVGEGT. The CDR3 covers 16 residues. Trimming took off 2 bases at V and 5 bases at J, with 18 bases between the two ends. Comments on this clonotype: Its antigen remains unidentified.

The rearrangement links TRBV6-2 or TRBV6-3 to TRBJ1-2; a weak D match, TRBD1 (6 bases). Source: whole blood, taken at baseline. The receptor was isolated from an adult who was a healthcare worker with PCR-confirmed SARS-CoV-2 infection or an uninfected control (not recorded which). The CDR3: CASSYETGGVEYGYTF. The CDR3 nucleotides are TGTGCCAGCAGTTACGAGACAGGAGGTGTTGAATATGGCTACACCTTC.